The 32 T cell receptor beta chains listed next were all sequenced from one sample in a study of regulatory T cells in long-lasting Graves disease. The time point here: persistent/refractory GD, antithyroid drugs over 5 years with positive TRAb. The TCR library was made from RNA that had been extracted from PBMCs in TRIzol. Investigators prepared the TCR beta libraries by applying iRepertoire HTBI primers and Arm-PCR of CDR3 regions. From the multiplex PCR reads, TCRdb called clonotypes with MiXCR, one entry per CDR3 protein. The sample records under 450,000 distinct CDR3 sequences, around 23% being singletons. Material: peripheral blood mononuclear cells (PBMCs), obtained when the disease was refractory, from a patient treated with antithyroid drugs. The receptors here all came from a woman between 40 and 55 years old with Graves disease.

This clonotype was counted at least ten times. The CDR3 DNA follows: TGTGCCATCCGGGGTCAGACGAACACCGGGGAGCTGTTTTTT. Its protein product is CAIRGQTNTGELFF. This sequence joins TRBV10-3 and TRBJ2-2, with D possibly matching TRBD2 (5 bases). The CDR3 runs to 14 residues. Per the germline V gene, CDR1 is ENHRY and CDR2 is SYGVKD. The V end lost 8 bases, the J end lost 0 bases, and 10 bases lay between the germline ends.

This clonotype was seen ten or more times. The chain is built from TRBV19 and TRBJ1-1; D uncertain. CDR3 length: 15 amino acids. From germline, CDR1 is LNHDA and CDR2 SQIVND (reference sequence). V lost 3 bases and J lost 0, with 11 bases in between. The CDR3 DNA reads TGTGCCAGTAGTATGCGGCCCTACATGAACACTGAAGCTTTCTTT. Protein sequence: CASSMRPYMNTEAFF.

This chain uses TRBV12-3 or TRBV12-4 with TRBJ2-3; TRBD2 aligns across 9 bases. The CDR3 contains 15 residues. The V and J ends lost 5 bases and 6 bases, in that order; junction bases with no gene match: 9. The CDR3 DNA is TGTGCCAGCAGTCTGGGAGTAGCGGGAGCTGATACGCAGTATTTT. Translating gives CASSLGVAGADTQYF.

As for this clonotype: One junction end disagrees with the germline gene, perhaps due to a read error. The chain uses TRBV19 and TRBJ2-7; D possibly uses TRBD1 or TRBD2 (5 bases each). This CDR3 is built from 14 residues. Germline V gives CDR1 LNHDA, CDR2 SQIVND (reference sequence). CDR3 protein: CTSSMRGISYEQYF. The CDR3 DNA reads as TGTACCAGTAGTATGAGGGGAATATCTTACGAGCAGTACTTC. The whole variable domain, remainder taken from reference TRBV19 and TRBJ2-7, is DGGITQSPKYLFRKEGQNVTLSCEQNLNHDAMYWYRQDPGQGLRLIYYSQIVNDFQKGDIAEGYSVSREKKESFPLTVTSAQKNPTAFYLCTSSMRGISYEQYFGPGTRLTVT.

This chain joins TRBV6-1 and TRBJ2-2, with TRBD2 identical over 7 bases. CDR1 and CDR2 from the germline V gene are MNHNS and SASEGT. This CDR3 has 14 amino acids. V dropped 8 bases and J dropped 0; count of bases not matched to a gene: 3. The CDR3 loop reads CASQGLANTGELFF. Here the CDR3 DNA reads TGTGCCAGCCAAGGACTAGCGAACACCGGGGAGCTGTTTTTT.

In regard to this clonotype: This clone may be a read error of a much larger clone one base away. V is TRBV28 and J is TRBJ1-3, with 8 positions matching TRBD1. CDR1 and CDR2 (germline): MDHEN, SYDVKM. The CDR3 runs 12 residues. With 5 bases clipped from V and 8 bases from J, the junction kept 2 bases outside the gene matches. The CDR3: CASSQTGDTIYF. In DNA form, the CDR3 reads TGTGCCAGCAGTCAGACAGGGGACACCATATATTTT.

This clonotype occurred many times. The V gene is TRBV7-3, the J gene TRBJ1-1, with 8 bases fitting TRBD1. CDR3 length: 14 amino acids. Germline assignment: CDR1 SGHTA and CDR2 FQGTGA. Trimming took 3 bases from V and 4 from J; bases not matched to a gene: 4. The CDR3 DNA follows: TGTGCCAGCAGCTTCGGGACAGGAGCCACTGAAGCTTTCTTT. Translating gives CASSFGTGATEAFF.

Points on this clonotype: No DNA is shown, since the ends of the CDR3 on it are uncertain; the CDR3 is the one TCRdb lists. This chain's CDR3 is CASSLFLYEQYF. This chain joins TRBV7-2 and TRBJ2-7. The CDR3 length is 12 residues, termini included. Germline V CDR1 and CDR2: SGHTA, FQGNSA.

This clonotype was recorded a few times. This CDR3 is CASSTLSQPQHF. The CDR3, as DNA: TGTGCCAGCAGTACTCTCAGTCAGCCCCAGCATTTT. V is TRBV27 and J is TRBJ1-5; D unresolved. The CDR3 totals 12 residues. The germline V gene has CDR1 MNHEY and CDR2 SMNVEV (reference sequence). V gave up 5 bases and J gave up 6 bases, with 8 bases separating them.

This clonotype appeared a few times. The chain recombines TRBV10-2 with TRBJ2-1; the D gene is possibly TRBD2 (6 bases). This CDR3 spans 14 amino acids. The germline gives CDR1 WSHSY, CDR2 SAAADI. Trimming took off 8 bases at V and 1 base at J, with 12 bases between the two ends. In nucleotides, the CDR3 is TGCGCCAGCCATAGGGGACTGTCCTACAATGAGCAGTTCTTC. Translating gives CASHRGLSYNEQFF.

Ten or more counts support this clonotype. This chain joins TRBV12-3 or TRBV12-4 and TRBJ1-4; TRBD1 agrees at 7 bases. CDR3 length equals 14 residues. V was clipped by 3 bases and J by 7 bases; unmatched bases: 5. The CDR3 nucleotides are TGTGCCAGCAGTTTGACAGGGTGGGTTGAAAAACTGTTTTTT. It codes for CASSLTGWVEKLFF.

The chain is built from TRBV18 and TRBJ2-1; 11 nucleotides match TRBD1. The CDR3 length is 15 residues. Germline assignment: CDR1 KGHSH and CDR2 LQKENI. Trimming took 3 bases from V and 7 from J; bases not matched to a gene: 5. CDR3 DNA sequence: TGTGCCAGCTCACCCGCCGGACAGGGGGCTAATGAGCAGTTCTTC. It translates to CASSPAGQGANEQFF.

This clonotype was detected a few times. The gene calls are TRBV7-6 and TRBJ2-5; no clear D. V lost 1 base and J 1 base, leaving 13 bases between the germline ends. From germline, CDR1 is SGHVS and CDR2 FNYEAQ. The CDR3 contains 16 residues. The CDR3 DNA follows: TGTGCCAGCAGCTTAGATGTGCAGGCCCCCCAAGAGACCCAGTACTTC. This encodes CASSLDVQAPQETQYF. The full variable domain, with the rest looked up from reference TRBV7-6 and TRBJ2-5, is GAGVSQSPRYKVTKRGQDVALRCDPISGHVSLYWYRQALGQGPEFLTYFNYEAQQDKSGLPNDRFSAERPEGSISTLTIQRTEQRDSAMYRCASSLDVQAPQETQYFGPGTRLLVL.

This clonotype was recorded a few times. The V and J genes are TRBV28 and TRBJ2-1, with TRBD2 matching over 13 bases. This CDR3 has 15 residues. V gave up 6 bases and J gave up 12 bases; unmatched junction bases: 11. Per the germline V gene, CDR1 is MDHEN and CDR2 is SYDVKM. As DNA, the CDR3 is TGTGCCAGCAGCTCACTAGCGGGGGGGGGACGCGGGCAGTTCTTC. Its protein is CASSSLAGGGRGQFF.

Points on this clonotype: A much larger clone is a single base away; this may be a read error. The CDR3 sequence is CASSRLMGQEAFF. The CDR3 region has the DNA TGTGCCAGCAGCAGATTAATGGGGCAGGAAGCTTTCTTT. V and J are TRBV2 and TRBJ1-1; a weak D match, TRBD1 (5 bases). Per the germline V gene, CDR1 is SNHLY and CDR2 is FYNNEI. The CDR3 is made up of 13 amino acids. The V end lost 6 bases, the J end lost 8 bases, and 16 bases lay between the germline ends.

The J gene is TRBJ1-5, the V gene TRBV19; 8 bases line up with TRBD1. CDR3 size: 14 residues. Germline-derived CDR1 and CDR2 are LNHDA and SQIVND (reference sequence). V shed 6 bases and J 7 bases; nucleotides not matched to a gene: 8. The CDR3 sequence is CASRGQALGQPQHF. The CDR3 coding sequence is TGTGCCAGTAGGGGACAGGCCCTTGGACAGCCCCAGCATTTT. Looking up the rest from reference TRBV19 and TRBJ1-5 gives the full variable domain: DGGITQSPKYLFRKEGQNVTLSCEQNLNHDAMYWYRQDPGQGLRLIYYSQIVNDFQKGDIAEGYSVSREKKESFPLTVTSAQKNPTAFYLCASRGQALGQPQHFGDGTRLSIL.

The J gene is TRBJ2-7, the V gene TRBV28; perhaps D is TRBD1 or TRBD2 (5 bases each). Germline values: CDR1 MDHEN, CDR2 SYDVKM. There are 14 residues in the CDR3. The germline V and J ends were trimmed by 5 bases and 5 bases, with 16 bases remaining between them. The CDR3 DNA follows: TGTGCCAGCAGTACACGGGGCATGGGGGACGAGCAGTACTTC. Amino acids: CASSTRGMGDEQYF.

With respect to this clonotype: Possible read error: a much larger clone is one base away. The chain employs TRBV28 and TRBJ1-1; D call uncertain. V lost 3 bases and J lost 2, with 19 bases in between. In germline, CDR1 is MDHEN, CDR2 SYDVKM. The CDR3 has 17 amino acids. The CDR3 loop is CASSLARVWGANTEAFF. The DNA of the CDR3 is TGTGCCAGCAGTTTGGCTCGGGTTTGGGGAGCAAACACTGAAGCTTTCTTT.

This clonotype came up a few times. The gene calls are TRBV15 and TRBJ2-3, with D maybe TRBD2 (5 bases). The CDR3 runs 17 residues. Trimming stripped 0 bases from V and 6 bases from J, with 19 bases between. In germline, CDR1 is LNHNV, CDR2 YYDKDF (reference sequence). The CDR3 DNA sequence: TGTGCCACCAGCAGAGATCGGGGTAGCCAGTCTGCCGATACGCAGTATTTT. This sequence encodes CATSRDRGSQSADTQYF.

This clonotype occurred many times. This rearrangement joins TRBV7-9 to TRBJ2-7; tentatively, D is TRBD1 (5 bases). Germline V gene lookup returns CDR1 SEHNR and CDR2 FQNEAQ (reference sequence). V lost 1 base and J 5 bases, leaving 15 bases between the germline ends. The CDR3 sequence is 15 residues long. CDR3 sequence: CASSLEGLQPHEQYF. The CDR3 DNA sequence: TGTGCCAGCAGCTTAGAGGGGTTACAGCCCCACGAGCAGTACTTC.

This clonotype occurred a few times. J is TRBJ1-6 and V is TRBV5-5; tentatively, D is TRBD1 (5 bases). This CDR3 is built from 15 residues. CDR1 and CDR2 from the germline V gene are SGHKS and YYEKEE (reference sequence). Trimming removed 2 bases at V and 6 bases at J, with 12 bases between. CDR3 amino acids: CASSLTGGGNSPLHF. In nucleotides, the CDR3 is TGTGCCAGCAGCTTAACAGGCGGTGGTAATTCACCCCTCCACTTT.

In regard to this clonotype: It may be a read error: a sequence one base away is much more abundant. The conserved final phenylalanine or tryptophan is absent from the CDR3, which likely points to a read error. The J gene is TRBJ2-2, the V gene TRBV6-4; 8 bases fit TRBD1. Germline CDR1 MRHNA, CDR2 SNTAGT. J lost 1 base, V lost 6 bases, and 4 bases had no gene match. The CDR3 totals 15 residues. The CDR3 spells CASRWGQENTGELFL. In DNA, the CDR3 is TGTGCCAGCAGATGGGGACAGGAGAACACCGGGGAGCTGTTTCTT.

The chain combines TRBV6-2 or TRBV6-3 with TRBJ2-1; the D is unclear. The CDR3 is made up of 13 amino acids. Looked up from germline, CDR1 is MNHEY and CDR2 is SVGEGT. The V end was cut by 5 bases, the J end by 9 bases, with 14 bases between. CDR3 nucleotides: TGTGCCAGCAGTCCCGACTGGGCCGGTGAGCAGTTCTTC. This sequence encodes CASSPDWAGEQFF.

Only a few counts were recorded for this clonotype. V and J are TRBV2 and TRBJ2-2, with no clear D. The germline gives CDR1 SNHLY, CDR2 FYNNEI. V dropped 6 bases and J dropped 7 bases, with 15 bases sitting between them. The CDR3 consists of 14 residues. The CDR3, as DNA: TGTGCCAGCAGCTACTCCCATCCATTCGGGGAGCTGTTTTTT. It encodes CASSYSHPFGELFF.

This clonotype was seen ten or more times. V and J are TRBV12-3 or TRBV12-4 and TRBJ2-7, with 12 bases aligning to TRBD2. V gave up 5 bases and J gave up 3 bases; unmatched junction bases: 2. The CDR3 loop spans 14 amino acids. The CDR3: CASSRTSGDYEQYF. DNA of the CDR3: TGTGCCAGCAGTCGGACTAGCGGGGACTACGAGCAGTACTTC.

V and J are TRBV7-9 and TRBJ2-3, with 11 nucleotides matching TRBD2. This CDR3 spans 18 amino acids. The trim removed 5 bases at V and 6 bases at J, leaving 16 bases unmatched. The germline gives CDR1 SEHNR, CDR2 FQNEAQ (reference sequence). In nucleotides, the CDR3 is TGTGCCAGCAGCCCAGGGACTAGCGGCCTTCGTGTCGCGGATACGCAGTATTTT. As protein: CASSPGTSGLRVADTQYF.

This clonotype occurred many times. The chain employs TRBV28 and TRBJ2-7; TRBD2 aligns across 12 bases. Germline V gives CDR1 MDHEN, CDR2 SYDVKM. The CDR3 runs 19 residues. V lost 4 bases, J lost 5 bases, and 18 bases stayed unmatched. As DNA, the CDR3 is TGTGCCAGCAGTTATAACGCACCCTCTAGCGGGAGGGGGCGCAACGAGCAGTACTTC. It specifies CASSYNAPSSGRGRNEQYF.

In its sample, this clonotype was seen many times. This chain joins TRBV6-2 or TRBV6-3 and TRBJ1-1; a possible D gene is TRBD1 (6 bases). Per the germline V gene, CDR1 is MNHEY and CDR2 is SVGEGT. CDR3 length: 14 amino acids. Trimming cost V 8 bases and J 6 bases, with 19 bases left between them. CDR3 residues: CASGISQGRPEAFF. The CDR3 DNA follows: TGTGCCAGCGGTATCTCACAGGGTCGGCCTGAAGCTTTCTTT.

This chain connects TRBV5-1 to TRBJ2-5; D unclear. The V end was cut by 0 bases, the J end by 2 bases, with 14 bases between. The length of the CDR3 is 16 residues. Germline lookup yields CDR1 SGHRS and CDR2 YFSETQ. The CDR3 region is CASSLETAWKQETQYF. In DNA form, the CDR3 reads TGCGCCAGCAGCTTGGAAACAGCCTGGAAACAAGAGACCCAGTACTTC.

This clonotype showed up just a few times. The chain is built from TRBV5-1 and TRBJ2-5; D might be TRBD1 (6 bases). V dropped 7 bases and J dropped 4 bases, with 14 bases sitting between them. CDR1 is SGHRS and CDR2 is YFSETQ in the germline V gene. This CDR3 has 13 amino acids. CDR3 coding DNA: TGCGCCAGCGCCGCAGGGGTGACAGAGACCCAGTACTTC. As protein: CASAAGVTETQYF.

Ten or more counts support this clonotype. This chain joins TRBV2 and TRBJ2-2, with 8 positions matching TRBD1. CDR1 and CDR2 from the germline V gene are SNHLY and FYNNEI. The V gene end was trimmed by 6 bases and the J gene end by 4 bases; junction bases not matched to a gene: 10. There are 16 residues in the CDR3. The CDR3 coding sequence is TGTGCCAGCAGCGACTGGACAGGGCCGGGCACCGGGGAGCTGTTTTTT. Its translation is CASSDWTGPGTGELFF.

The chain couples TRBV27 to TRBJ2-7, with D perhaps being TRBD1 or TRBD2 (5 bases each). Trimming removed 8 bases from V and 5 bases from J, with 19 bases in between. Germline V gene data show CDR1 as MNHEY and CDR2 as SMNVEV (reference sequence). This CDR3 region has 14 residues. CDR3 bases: TGTGCCAGCGGTAGTGAGGGGCTCTTGGACGAGCAGTACTTC. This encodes CASGSEGLLDEQYF.